Below, one T cell receptor beta chain is given with its context. Its cognate antigen is unknown. The data were taken from a study of memory CD4+ T cells and cytomegalovirus serostatus. Study-wide results and limits: Median bootstrapped AUC for CMV status was about 0.96 originally, about 0.9 US-trained.

The sort gate was single viable CD3+CD4+CD8-CD45RO+ cells for memory CD4+ T cells. Serostatus was set by detecting CMV pp150, pp28, p38, p52 IgG. Generated by immunoSEQ multiplex PCR, the TCRdb table keeps only in-frame clones and is missing some. This sample has around 50,000 clones; just under 80% occur once, and the top ten carry 0.94%. The receptor's source is an adult in good health and CMV-seronegative. Sequencing input: memory CD4+ T cells from blood.

CDR3 bases: TGTGCCAGTAGTATTGATCCCAGGCGGATAGGAGGAAACACCATATATTTT. Translation: CASSIDPRRIGGNTIYF. The V and J genes are TRBV19 and TRBJ1-3; D is unclear. V dropped 3 bases and J dropped 4 bases, with 19 bases sitting between them. CDR3 length: 17 amino acids. Germline CDR1 reads LNHDA; CDR2 reads SQIVND (reference sequence).